Listed below are T cell receptor beta chains from one sample, sequenced in a study of blood T cell repertoires in COVID-19. The data were produced by immunoSEQ multiplex PCR, yet TCRdb's version contains in-frame clones alone and is incomplete. This table holds more than 45,000 clones, approximately 86% found once. Sequenced: peripheral blood. All receptors come from a man aged 55 to 69 with active or convalescent COVID-19. The CDR3 runs from the conserved cysteine through the conserved F or W. A D gene is named only where the DNA matches it firmly. Only part of the rows carry a size: once, few, many, or a class if the clone is expanded.

d_call,clone_size,j_call,v_call,cdr3_aa,cdr3_nt
TRBD2,once,TRBJ2-1,TRBV5-1,CASSLAPLTSGTYNEQFF,TGCGCCAGCAGCTTGGCGCCCCTTACTAGCGGAACCTACAATGAGCAGTTCTTC
TRBD2,.,TRBJ2-1,TRBV5-1,CASSLGGLAAYNEQFF,TGCGCCAGCAGCTTGGGGGGACTAGCGGCCTACAATGAGCAGTTCTTC
.,.,TRBJ2-7,TRBV10-3,CAISESEYYEQYF,TGTGCCATCAGTGAGTCGGAGTATTACGAGCAGTACTTC
TRBD1,.,TRBJ1-2,TRBV3-1/TRBV3-2,CASSPDRAGGYTF,TGTGCCAGCAGTCCCGACAGGGCAGGTGGCTACACCTTC
.,.,TRBJ1-1,TRBV11-2,CASSPLWGGPNTEAFF,TGTGCCAGCAGCCCTCTCTGGGGAGGGCCGAACACTGAAGCTTTCTTT
TRBD1,.,TRBJ1-2,TRBV28,CASSRTGTGGVYTF,TGTGCCAGCAGTCGCACCGGGACAGGGGGCGTCTACACCTTC
TRBD1,.,TRBJ1-6,TRBV3-1/TRBV3-2,CASRSRTGGSPLHF,TGTGCCAGCAGGAGTCGGACAGGGGGTTCACCCCTCCACTTT
TRBD1,few,TRBJ1-1,TRBV7-2,CASSLSWDRPEAEAFF,TGTGCCAGCAGCTTAAGTTGGGACAGACCCGAGGCTGAAGCTTTCTTT
.,.,TRBJ1-1,TRBV19,CASSMRGARTEAFF,TGTGCCAGTAGTATGCGGGGGGCTAGAACTGAAGCTTTCTTT
.,few,TRBJ2-3,TRBV10-2,CASSVRFPADTQYF,TGCGCCAGCAGTGTCCGTTTTCCCGCAGATACGCAGTATTTT
TRBD1,.,TRBJ1-3,TRBV7-2,CASSFGQGRVVGNTIYF,TGTGCCAGCAGCTTCGGACAGGGAAGGGTGGTTGGAAACACCATATATTTT
.,.,TRBJ1-1,TRBV20-1,CSAGGSTEAFF,TGCAGTGCCGGTGGGAGCACTGAAGCTTTCTTT
.,few,TRBJ1-5,TRBV3-1/TRBV3-2,CASSQGWPGDYSSNQPQHF,TGTGCCAGCAGCCAAGGTTGGCCGGGGGATTATTCTAGCAATCAGCCCCAGCATTTT
TRBD1,.,TRBJ1-2,TRBV28,CASSLSARGRSGYTF,TGTGCCAGCAGTTTATCCGCGAGGGGGCGGAGTGGCTACACCTTC
TRBD2,.,TRBJ2-2,TRBV9,CASSLLGGSTGELFF,TGTGCCAGCAGCCTCCTGGGGGGGTCCACCGGGGAGCTGTTTTTT
TRBD1,.,TRBJ1-1,TRBV4-1,CASSQDRQNTEAFF,TGCGCCAGCAGCCAGGACAGGCAGAACACTGAAGCTTTCTTT
TRBD1,.,TRBJ1-5,TRBV20-1,CSASYRGRGLDSNQPQHF,TGCAGTGCTAGTTACCGGGGCAGGGGGCTAGATAGCAATCAGCCCCAGCATTTT
.,.,TRBJ2-7,TRBV5-4,CASSLLNGGEQYF,TGTGCCAGCAGCCTATTAAATGGAGGCGAGCAGTACTTC
.,.,TRBJ1-5,TRBV12-5,CASGPRGRVSNQPQHF,TGTGCTAGTGGTCCAAGGGGGAGGGTCAGCAATCAGCCCCAGCATTTT
.,.,TRBJ1-5,TRBV28,CASSFGAPGGRQPQHF,TGTGCCAGCAGTTTTGGGGCCCCTGGGGGGAGGCAGCCCCAGCATTTT
.,.,TRBJ1-3,TRBV28,CASYEGDVGNTIYF,TGTGCCAGCTATGAAGGGGATGTAGGAAACACCATATATTTT
.,few,TRBJ2-1,TRBV19,CASNPDNAYNEQFF,TGTGCCAGTAATCCCGACAACGCCTACAATGAGCAGTTCTTC
.,.,TRBJ2-7,TRBV4-1,CASSQDAGPRTGDEQYF,TGCGCCAGCAGCCAAGATGCGGGACCCCGGACGGGGGACGAGCAGTACTTC
.,.,TRBJ2-7,TRBV5-1,CASSLGQGGDEQYF,TGCGCCAGCAGCTTGGGACAGGGAGGCGACGAGCAGTACTTC
TRBD1,.,TRBJ1-4,TRBV18,CASSPQTGGLNEKLFF,TGTGCCAGCTCACCACAAACAGGGGGTCTGAATGAAAAACTGTTTTTT
.,few,TRBJ2-7,TRBV13,CASSLRSREYEQYF,TGTGCCAGCAGCTTACGGAGCAGGGAATACGAGCAGTACTTC
.,.,TRBJ1-4,TRBV9,CASSVEGGVPEKLFF,TGTGCCAGCAGCGTAGAAGGGGGGGTCCCTGAAAAACTGTTTTTT
.,.,TRBJ1-3,TRBV18,CASSPRSVRSSGNTIYF,TGTGCCAGCTCACCAAGGTCCGTAAGGAGCTCTGGAAACACCATATATTTT
TRBD1,.,TRBJ1-1,TRBV29-1,CSVSDRDTEAFF,TGCAGCGTTTCGGACAGGGACACTGAAGCTTTCTTT